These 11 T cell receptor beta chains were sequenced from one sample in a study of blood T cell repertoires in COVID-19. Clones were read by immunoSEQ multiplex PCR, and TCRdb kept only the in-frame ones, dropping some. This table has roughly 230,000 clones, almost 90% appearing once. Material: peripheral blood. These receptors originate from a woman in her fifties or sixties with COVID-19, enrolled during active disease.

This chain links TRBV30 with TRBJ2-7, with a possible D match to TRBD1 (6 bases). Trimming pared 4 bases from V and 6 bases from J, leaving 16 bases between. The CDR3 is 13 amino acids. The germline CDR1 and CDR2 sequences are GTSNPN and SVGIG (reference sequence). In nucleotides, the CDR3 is TGTGCCTGGATTCCAGGGGTGGCAAGCGAGCAGTACTTC. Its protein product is CAWIPGVASEQYF.

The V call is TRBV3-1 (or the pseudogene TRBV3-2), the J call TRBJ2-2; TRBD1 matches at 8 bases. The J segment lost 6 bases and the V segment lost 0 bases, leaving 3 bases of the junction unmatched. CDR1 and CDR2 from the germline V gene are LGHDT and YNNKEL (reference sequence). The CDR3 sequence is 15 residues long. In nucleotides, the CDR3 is TGTGCCAGCAGCCAAGATCACAGGGGGGCCGGGGAGCTGTTTTTT. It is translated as CASSQDHRGAGELFF.

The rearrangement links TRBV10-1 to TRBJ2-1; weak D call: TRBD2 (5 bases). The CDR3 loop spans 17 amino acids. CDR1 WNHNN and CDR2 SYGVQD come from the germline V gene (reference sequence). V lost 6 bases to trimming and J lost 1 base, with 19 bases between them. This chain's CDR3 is CASSLGYAGCSYNEQFF. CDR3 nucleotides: TGCGCCAGCAGCTTGGGCTACGCGGGTTGTTCCTACAATGAGCAGTTCTTC.

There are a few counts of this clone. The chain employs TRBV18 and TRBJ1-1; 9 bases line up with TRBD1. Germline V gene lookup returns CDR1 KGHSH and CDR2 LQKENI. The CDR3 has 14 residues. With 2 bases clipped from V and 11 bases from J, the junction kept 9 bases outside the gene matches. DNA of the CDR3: TGTGCCAGCTCACCAACGGGACAGGGAGACGTGGCTTTCTTT. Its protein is CASSPTGQGDVAFF. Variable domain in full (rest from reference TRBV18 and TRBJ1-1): NAGVMQNPRHLVRRRGQEARLRCSPMKGHSHVYWYRQLPEEGLKFMVYLQKENIIDESGMPKERFSAEFPKEGPSILRIQQVVRGDSAAYFCASSPTGQGDVAFFGQGTRLTVV.

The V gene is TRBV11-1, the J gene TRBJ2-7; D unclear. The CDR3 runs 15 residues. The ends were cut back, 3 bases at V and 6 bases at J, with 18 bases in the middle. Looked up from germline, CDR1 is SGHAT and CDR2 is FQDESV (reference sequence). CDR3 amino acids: CASSLVPKPGPEQYF. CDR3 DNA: TGTGCCAGCAGCTTGGTCCCGAAACCTGGGCCCGAGCAGTACTTC.

For the CDR3, the DNA is TGCGCCAGCAGCCAAGAAGAAGCCAGGGAGGATGGCTACACCTTC. This translates into CASSQEEAREDGYTF. This chain connects TRBV4-3 to TRBJ1-2, with D perhaps matching TRBD1 (5 bases). The V end was cut by 0 bases, the J end by 6 bases, with 14 bases between. Germline V lookup: CDR1 LGHNA, CDR2 YSLEER. The CDR3 runs 15 residues.

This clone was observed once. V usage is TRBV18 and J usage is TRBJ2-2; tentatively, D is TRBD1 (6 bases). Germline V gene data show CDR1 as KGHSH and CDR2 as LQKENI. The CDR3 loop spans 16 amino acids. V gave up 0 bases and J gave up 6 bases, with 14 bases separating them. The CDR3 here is CASSPPSRKGAGELFF. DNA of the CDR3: TGTGCCAGCTCACCACCGTCTCGGAAGGGGGCCGGGGAGCTGTTTTTT.

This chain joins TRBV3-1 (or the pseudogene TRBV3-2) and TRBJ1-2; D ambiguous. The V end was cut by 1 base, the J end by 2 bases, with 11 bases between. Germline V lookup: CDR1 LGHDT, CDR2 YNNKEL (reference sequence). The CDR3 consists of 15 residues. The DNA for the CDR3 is TGTGCCAGCAGCCAAGGCCTCACACAGAACTATGGCTACACCTTC. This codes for CASSQGLTQNYGYTF.

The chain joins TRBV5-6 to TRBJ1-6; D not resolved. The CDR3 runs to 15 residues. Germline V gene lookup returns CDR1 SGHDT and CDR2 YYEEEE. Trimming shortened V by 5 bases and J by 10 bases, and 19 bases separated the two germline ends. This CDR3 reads CASSLGGGVGSPLHF. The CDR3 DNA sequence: TGTGCCAGCAGTCTGGGAGGTGGAGTTGGGTCACCCCTCCACTTT.

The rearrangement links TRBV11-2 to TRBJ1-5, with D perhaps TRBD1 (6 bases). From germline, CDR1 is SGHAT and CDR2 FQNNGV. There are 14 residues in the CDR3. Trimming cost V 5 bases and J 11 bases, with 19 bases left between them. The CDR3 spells CASSPEGGGSAQHF. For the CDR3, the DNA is TGTGCCAGCAGCCCTGAGGGGGGGGGATCAGCCCAGCATTTT.

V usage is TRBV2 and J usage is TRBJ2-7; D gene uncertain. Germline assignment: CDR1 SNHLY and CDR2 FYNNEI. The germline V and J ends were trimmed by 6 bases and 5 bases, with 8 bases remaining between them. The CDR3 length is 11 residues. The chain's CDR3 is CASRVEDEQYF. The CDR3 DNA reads TGTGCCAGCAGGGTCGAGGACGAGCAGTACTTC.